The entry below gives a single T cell receptor beta chain sequence along with its context. Primers included in the PCR were 60 Vbeta and 13 Jbeta primers. Method: immunoSEQ multiplex PCR; TCRdb's copy keeps in-frame clones and lacks some. The sample yields about 140,000 clones, nearly 80% seen once. The entry originates in a study of cytomegalovirus exposure and HLA in healthy donors. CDR1 is SQVTM, CDR2 ANQGSEA, per germline. The CDR3 totals 13 residues. V gave up 1 base and J gave up 7 bases; unmatched junction bases: 7. The chain combines TRBV29-1 with TRBJ2-7; the match to TRBD1 covers 7 bases. This clonotype was sampled from a male donor in good health and CMV-seronegative. Sequenced sample: PBMCs. The CDR3 protein is CSVEARGRREQYF. The CDR3 DNA is TGCAGCGTTGAAGCTAGGGGGCGGCGAGAGCAGTACTTC.